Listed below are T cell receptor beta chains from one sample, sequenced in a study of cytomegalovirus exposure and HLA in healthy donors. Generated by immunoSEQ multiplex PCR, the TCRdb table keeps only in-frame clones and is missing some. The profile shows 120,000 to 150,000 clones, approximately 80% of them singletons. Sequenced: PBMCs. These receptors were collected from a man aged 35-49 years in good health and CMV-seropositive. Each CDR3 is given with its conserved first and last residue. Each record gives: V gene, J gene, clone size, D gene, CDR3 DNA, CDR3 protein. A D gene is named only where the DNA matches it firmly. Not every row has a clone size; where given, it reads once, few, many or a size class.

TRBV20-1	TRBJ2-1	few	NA	TGCAGCGTAGATGAGCAGTTCTTC	CSVDEQFF
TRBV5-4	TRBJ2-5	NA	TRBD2	TGTGCCAGCAGCTTCCCTAGCGGTGAGACCCAGTACTTC	CASSFPSGETQYF
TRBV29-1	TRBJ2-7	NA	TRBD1	TGCAGCGTCCGCGAACCGGGACAGGGGGTTGACGAGCAGTACTTC	CSVREPGQGVDEQYF
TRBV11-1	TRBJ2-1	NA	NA	TGTGCCAGCAGCGCAAACAGGAATGAGCAGTTCTTC	CASSANRNEQFF
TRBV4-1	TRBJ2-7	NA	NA	TGCGCCAGCAGCCCCGTCGGGCTAGCCCAGTACGAGCAGTACTTC	CASSPVGLAQYEQYF
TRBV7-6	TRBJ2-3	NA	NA	TGTGCCAGCAGCTTAGAACGGGCTAGCGCGAACTCGGATACGCAGTATTTT	CASSLERASANSDTQYF
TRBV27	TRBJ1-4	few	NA	TGTGCCAGCAGTTTTTCGGGAACTAATGAAAAACTGTTTTTT	CASSFSGTNEKLFF
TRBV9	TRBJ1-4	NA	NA	TGTGCCAGCAGCCCCGACTTGACAGCGCTGGGAAAACTGTTTTTT	CASSPDLTALGKLFF
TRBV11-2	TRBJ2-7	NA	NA	TGTGCCAGCAGGGCTGTCTCGCGGGCTTTGGACGAGCAGTACTTC	CASRAVSRALDEQYF
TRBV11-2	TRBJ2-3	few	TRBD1	TGTGCCAGCAGGACAGGGGACACAGATACGCAGTATTTT	CASRTGDTDTQYF
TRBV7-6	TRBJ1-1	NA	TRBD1	TGTGCCAGCAGCCGACAGGGTTCCACTGAAGCTTTCTTT	CASSRQGSTEAFF
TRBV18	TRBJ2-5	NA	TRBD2	TGTGCCAGCTCACCAATGGCTAGCGGGAAGGAGACCCAGTACTTC	CASSPMASGKETQYF
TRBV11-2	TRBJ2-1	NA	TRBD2	TGTGCCAGCAGCTCCAGAATAGCGGGGGATGAGCAGTTCTTC	CASSSRIAGDEQFF
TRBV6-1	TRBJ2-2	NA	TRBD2	TGTGCCAGCAGTGAAGCGGGAGGCGGGAGAGGGGGGGAGCTGTTTTTT	CASSEAGGGRGGELFF
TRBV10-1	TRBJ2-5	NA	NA	TGCGCCAGCAGTGAGTCGGTTGGAGAAGAGACCCAGTACTTC	CASSESVGEETQYF
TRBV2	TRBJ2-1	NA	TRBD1	TGTGCCGGGAGGACAGGGGGGGAGTGGGAGCAGTTCTTC	CAGRTGGEWEQFF
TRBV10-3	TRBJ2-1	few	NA	TGTGCCATCAGTGACCAGGGATCCTACAATGAGCAGTTCTTC	CAISDQGSYNEQFF
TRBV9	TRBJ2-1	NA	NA	TGTGCCAGCTCTCAACTGGAGGTTACCTACAATGAGCAGTTCTTC	CASSQLEVTYNEQFF
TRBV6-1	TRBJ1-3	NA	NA	TGTGCCAGCAGTGAACGGGGGAGGCCTGGAAACACCATATATTTT	CASSERGRPGNTIYF
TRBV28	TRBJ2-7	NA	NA	TGTGCCAGCACCCCCGGGGATTCCTACGAGCAGTACTTC	CASTPGDSYEQYF
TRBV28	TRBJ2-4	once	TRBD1	TGTGCCAGCAGTAGGACAGGTGTACCCAAAAACATTCAGTACTTC	CASSRTGVPKNIQYF
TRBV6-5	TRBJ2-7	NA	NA	TGTGCCAGCAGCCCCGACTATTCGGTCAACTACGAGCAGTACTTC	CASSPDYSVNYEQYF
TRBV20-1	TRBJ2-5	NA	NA	TGCAGTGCAGCCGGTGAGACCCAGTACTTC	CSAAGETQYF
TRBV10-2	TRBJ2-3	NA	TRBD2	TGCGCCACGGCTGCGGGGGGAGGATTCACAGATACGCAGTATTTT	CATAAGGGFTDTQYF
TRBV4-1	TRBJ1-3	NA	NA	TGCGCCAGCAGCCAAGGTCCTCAACGGGGTAGCTCTGGAAACACCATATATTTT	CASSQGPQRGSSGNTIYF
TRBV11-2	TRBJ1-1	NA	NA	TGTGCCAGCAGCTTCCTGGCGAACACTGAAGCTTTCTTT	CASSFLANTEAFF
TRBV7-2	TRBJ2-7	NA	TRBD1	TGTGCCAGCAGCGCCGGGACAGGGCCGTACGAGCAGTACTTC	CASSAGTGPYEQYF
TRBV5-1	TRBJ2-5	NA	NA	TGCGCCAGCAGCTTCTCCGAGACCCAGTACTTC	CASSFSETQYF